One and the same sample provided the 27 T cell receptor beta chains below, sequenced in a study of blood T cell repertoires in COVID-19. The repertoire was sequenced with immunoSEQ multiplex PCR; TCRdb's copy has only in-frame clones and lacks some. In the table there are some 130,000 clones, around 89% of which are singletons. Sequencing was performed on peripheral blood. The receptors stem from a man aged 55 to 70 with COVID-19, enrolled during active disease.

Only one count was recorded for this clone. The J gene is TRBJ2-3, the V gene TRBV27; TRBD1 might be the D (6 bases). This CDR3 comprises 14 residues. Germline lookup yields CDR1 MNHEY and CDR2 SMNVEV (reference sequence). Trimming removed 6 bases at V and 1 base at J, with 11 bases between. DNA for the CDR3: TGTGCCAGCAGGCGGGCAGGGGGCACAGATACGCAGTATTTT. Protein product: CASRRAGGTDTQYF.

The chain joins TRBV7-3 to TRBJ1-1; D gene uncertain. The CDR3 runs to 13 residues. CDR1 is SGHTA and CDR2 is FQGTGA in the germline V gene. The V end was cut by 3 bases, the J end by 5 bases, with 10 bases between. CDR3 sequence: CASSFGPETEAFF. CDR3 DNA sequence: TGTGCCAGCAGCTTTGGCCCAGAAACTGAAGCTTTCTTT.

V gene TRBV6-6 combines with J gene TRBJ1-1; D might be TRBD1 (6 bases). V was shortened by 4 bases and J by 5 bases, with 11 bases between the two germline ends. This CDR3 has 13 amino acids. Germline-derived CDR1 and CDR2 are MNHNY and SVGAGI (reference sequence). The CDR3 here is CASSSTQGTEAFF. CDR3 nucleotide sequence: TGTGCCAGCAGTTCCACCCAGGGGACTGAAGCTTTCTTT.

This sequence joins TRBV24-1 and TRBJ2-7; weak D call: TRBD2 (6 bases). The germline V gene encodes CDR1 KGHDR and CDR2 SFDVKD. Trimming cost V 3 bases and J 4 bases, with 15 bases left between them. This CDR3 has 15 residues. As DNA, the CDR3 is TGTGCCACCAGTGATCGCGGGACGGGGAGGTACGAGCAGTACTTC. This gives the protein CATSDRGTGRYEQYF.

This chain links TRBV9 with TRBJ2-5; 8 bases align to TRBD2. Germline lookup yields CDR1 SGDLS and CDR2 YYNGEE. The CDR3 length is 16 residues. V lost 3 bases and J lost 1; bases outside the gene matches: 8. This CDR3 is CASSAGGGRSQETQYF. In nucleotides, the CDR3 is TGTGCCAGCAGCGCCGGGGGGGGCAGGTCCCAAGAGACCCAGTACTTC.

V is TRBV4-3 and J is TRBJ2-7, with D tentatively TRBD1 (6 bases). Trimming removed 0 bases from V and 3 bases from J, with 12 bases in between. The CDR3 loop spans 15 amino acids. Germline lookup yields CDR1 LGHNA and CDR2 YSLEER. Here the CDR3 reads CASSQEARGGYEQYF. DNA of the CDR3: TGCGCCAGCAGCCAAGAGGCCCGAGGGGGCTACGAGCAGTACTTC.

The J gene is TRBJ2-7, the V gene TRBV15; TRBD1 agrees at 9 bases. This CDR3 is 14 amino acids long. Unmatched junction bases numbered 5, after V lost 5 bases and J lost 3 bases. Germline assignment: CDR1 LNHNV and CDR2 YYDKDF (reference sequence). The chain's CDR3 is CATSPGQGFYEQYF. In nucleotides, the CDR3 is TGTGCCACCAGCCCGGGACAGGGCTTCTACGAGCAGTACTTC. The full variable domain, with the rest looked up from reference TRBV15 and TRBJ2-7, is DAMVIQNPRYQVTQFGKPVTLSCSQTLNHNVMYWYQQKSSQAPKLLFHYYDKDFNNEADTPDNFQSRRPNTSFCFLDIRSPGLGDTAMYLCATSPGQGFYEQYFGPGTRLTVT.

The chain's CDR3 is CASSLVRGTRGNTQYF. Here the CDR3 DNA reads TGTGCCAGCAGCTTAGTCCGGGGGACTAGGGGAAATACGCAGTATTTT. This rearrangement joins TRBV7-2 to TRBJ2-3, with 8 bases matching TRBD2. J was trimmed by 7 bases and V by 1 base; bases with no gene match: 10. The CDR3 loop spans 16 amino acids. CDR1 is SGHTA and CDR2 is FQGNSA in the germline V gene. Looking up the rest from reference TRBV7-2 and TRBJ2-3 gives the full variable domain: GAGVSQSPSNKVTEKGKDVELRCDPISGHTALYWYRQSLGQGLEFLIYFQGNSAPDKSGLPSDRFSAERTGGSVSTLTIQRTQQEDSAVYLCASSLVRGTRGNTQYFGPGTRLTVL.

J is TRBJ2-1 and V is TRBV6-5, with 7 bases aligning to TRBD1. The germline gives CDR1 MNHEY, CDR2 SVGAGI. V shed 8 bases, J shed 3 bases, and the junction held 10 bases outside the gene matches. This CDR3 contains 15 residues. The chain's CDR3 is CASSSRDRHYNEQFF. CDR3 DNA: TGTGCCAGCTCCTCCCGGGACAGACACTACAATGAGCAGTTCTTC.

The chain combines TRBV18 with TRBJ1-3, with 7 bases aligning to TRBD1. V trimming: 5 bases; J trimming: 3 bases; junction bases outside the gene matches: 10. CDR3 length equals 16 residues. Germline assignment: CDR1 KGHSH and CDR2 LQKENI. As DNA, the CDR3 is TGTGCCAGCTCAGATGGGACAGCTTCTATTGGAAACACCATATATTTT. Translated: CASSDGTASIGNTIYF.

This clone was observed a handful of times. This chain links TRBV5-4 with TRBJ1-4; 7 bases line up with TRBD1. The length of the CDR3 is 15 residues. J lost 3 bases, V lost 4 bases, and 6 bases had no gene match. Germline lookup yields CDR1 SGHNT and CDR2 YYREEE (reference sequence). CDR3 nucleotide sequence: TGTGCCAGCAGCCCGGCCGGGACAGCTAATGAAAAACTGTTTTTT. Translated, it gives CASSPAGTANEKLFF.

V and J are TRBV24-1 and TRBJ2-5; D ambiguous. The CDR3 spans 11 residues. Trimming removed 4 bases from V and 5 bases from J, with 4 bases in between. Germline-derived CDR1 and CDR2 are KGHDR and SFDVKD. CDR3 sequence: CATSDRETQYF. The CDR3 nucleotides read TGTGCCACCAGTGACAGGGAGACCCAGTACTTC.

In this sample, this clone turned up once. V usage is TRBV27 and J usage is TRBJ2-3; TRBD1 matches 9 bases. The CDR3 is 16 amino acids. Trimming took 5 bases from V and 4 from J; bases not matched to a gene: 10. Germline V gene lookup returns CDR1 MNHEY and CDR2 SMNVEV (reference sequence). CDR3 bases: TGTGCCAGCAGTACCCTGGACAGGGGAGGCGCAGATACGCAGTATTTT. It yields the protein CASSTLDRGGADTQYF.

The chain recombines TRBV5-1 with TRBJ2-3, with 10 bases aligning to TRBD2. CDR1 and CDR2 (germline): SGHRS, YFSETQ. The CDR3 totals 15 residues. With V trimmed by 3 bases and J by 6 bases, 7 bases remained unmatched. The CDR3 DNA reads TGCGCCAGCAGCTATACTAGCGGGGAGGGTGATACGCAGTATTTT. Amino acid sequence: CASSYTSGEGDTQYF.

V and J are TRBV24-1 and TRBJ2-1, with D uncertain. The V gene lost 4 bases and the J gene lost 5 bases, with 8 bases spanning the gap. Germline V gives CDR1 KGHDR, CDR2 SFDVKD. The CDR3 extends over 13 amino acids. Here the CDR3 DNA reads TGTGCCACCAGTGACTTAGTCAACAATGAGCAGTTCTTC. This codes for CATSDLVNNEQFF.

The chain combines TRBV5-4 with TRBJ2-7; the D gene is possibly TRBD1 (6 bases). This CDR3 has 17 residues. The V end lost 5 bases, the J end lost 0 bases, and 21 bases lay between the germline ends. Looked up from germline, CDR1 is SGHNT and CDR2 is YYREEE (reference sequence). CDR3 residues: CASSIEVGQLSSYEQYF. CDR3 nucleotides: TGTGCCAGCAGTATCGAAGTTGGACAGCTGAGCTCCTACGAGCAGTACTTC.

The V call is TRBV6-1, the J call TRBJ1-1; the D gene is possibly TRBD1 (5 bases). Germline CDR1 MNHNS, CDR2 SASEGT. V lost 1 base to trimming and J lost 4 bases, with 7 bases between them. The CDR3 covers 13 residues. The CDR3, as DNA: TGTGCCAGCAGTGAAGGGAGGGGCACTGAAGCTTTCTTT. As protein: CASSEGRGTEAFF.

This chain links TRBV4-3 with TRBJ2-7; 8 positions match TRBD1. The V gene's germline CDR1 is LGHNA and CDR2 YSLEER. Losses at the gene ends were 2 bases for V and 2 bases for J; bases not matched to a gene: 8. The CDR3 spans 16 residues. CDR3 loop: CASSQRTGNSPYEQYF. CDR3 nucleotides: TGCGCCAGCAGCCAAAGGACAGGGAACTCTCCCTACGAGCAGTACTTC.

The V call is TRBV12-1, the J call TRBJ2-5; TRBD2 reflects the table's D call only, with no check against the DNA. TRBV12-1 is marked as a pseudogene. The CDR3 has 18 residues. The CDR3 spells CASSFPAASGGFWETQYF. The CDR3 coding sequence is TGTGCCAGCAGCTTTCCCGCAGCTAGCGGGGGATTCTGGGAGACCCAGTACTTC.

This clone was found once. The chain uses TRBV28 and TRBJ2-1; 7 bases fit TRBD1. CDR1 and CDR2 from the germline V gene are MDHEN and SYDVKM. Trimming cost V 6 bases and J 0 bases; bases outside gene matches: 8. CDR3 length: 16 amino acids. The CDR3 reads CASRSNRDSSYNEQFF. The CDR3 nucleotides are TGTGCCAGCAGATCTAACCGGGACAGCTCCTACAATGAGCAGTTCTTC.

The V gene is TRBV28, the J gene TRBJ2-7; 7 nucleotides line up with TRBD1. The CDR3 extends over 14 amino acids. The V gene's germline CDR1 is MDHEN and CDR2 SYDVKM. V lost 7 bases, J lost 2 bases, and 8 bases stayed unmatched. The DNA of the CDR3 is TGTGCCAGCATCCTACAGGGGCGCCCCTACGAGCAGTACTTC. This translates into CASILQGRPYEQYF.

CDR3 region: CASSRGSNEKLFF. In DNA form, the CDR3 reads TGTGCCAGCAGCCGAGGGTCTAATGAAAAACTGTTTTTT. The chain has TRBV5-4 and TRBJ1-4; D is ambiguous. Trimming pared 4 bases from V and 3 bases from J, leaving 7 bases between. From germline, CDR1 is SGHNT and CDR2 YYREEE (reference sequence). This CDR3 has 13 residues.

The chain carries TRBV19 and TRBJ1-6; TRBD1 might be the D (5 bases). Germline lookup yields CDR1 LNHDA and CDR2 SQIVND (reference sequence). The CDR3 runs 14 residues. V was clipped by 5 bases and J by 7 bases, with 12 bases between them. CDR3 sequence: CASSPGLLNSPLHF. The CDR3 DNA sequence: TGTGCCAGTAGTCCGGGACTCCTAAATTCACCCCTCCACTTT.

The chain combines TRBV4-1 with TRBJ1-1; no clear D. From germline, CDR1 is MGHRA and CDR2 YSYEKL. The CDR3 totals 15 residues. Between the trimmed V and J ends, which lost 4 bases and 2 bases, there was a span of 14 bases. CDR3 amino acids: CASSRVGRTNTEAFF. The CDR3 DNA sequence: TGCGCCAGCAGCCGGGTAGGGAGAACTAACACTGAAGCTTTCTTT.

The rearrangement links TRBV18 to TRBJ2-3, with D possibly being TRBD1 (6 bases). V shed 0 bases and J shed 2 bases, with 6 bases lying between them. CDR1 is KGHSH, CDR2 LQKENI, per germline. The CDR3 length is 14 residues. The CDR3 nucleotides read TGTGCCAGCTCACCACCGGGGGCCACAGATACGCAGTATTTT. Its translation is CASSPPGATDTQYF.

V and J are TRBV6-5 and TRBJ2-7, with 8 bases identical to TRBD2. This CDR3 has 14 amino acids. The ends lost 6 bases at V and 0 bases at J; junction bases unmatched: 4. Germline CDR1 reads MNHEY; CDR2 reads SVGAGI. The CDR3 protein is CASRELAGSYEQYF. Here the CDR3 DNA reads TGTGCCAGCAGGGAGCTAGCGGGCTCCTACGAGCAGTACTTC.

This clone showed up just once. As DNA, the CDR3 is TGTGCCTGGACCCCCCTGGGGCGGGGCCCCCAAGAGACCCAGTACTTC. The encoded protein is CAWTPLGRGPQETQYF. The J gene is TRBJ2-5, the V gene TRBV30; a possible D gene is TRBD2 (6 bases). Looked up from germline, CDR1 is GTSNPN and CDR2 is SVGIG (reference sequence). CDR3 length: 16 residues. Trimming removed 4 bases at V and 1 base at J, with 19 bases between.